One and the same sample provided the 23 T cell receptor beta chains below, sequenced in a study of T cells in Graves' hyperthyroidism and ophthalmopathy. Amplification of TCR beta CDR3 regions was performed using RNA transcripts as template. Carried out on the TCR CDR3, a first-round RT-PCR used the HTBI primer set. Each CDR3 protein gets one entry after TCRdb re-called the multiplex PCR reads with MiXCR. The sample carries around 300,000 distinct CDR3 sequences, approximately 15% recorded once. Sequenced: blood. These receptors were collected from a woman between 40 and 55 years old with Graves' ophthalmopathy.

This clonotype has a handful of counts. A much larger clone differs by one base, so this may be a read error. The rearrangement links TRBV12-3 or TRBV12-4 to TRBJ2-7, with D maybe TRBD2 (5 bases). The CDR3 extends over 15 amino acids. Trimming cost V 2 bases and J 4 bases, with 15 bases left between them. CDR3: CASSLSALRDYEQYF. The CDR3 DNA reads as TGTGCCAGCAGTTTATCTGCCTTGAGGGATTACGAGCAGTACTTC.

The table lists this clonotype with many counts. J is TRBJ2-3 and V is TRBV20-1; 7 bases fit TRBD2. Germline-derived CDR1 and CDR2 are DFQATT and SNEGSKA (reference sequence). With 6 bases clipped from V and 0 bases from J, the junction kept 9 bases outside the gene matches. The CDR3 loop spans 15 amino acids. CDR3 sequence (DNA): TGCAGTGCGACCCCCCCTAGCGGTAGCACAGATACGCAGTATTTT. Translation: CSATPPSGSTDTQYF.

As for this clonotype: Just one base apart from a much larger clone, this may be a read error. The DNA is left out, because the CDR3 cannot be placed on it with certainty; the CDR3 is given as TCRdb lists it. This chain joins TRBV28 and TRBJ1-2; TRBD1 is the table's D call and was not checked against the DNA. The CDR3 is made up of 14 amino acids, end residues included. Germline V CDR1 and CDR2: MDHEN, SYDVKM. This chain's CDR3 is CAGSFGPGGLGYTF.

In its sample, this clonotype was seen many times. The rearrangement uses TRBV6-2 or TRBV6-3 and TRBJ1-1, with no clear D. This CDR3 comprises 14 residues. The germline V gene has CDR1 MNHEY and CDR2 SVGEGT. V lost 2 bases, J lost 1 base, and 8 bases lay in between. CDR3 bases: TGTGCCAGCAGTTACAGTGGAGGGAACACTGAAGCTTTCTTT. Protein product: CASSYSGGNTEAFF.

This clonotype was observed at least ten times. J is TRBJ1-2 and V is TRBV7-2; 7 nucleotides match TRBD1. The CDR3 extends over 13 amino acids. The V gene end was trimmed by 6 bases and the J gene end by 7 bases; junction bases not matched to a gene: 8. The germline gives CDR1 SGHTA, CDR2 FQGNSA. CDR3 coding DNA: TGTGCCAGCAGTCCAAGGGGGCAAGGTGGCTACACCTTC. Residues: CASSPRGQGGYTF.

In this sample, this clonotype turned up a few times. This sequence joins TRBV18 and TRBJ2-3; D remains unclear. The CDR3 is 13 residues long. V was shortened by 6 bases and J by 6 bases, with 13 bases between the two germline ends. The germline gives CDR1 KGHSH, CDR2 LQKENI. CDR3 DNA: TGTGCCAGCTCCTATGGCCTTGCGGATACGCAGTATTTT. Translated, it gives CASSYGLADTQYF.

The table lists this clonotype with many counts. The V call is TRBV2, the J call TRBJ2-7; perhaps TRBD1 as D (6 bases). V was clipped by 7 bases and J by 3 bases, with 16 bases between them. The germline CDR1 and CDR2 sequences are SNHLY and FYNNEI. The CDR3 has 14 amino acids. In nucleotides, the CDR3 is TGTGCCAGCACCATGACGACAGGTTACTACGAGCAGTACTTC. Amino acid sequence: CASTMTTGYYEQYF.

This clonotype was detected ten times or more. The chain carries TRBV5-1 and TRBJ1-2, with D possibly being TRBD1 (6 bases). Germline CDR1 is SGHRS and CDR2 is YFSETQ. Trimming stripped 0 bases from V and 5 bases from J, with 11 bases between. CDR3 length: 14 residues. In DNA, the CDR3 is TGCGCCAGCAGCTTGGAGACAGGTTTATATGGCTACACCTTC. This codes for CASSLETGLYGYTF.

There are many counts of this clonotype. This sequence joins TRBV12-3 or TRBV12-4 and TRBJ1-5; a weak D match, TRBD1 (5 bases). V gave up 3 bases and J gave up 9 bases, with 24 bases separating them. The CDR3 is made up of 17 amino acids. The CDR3 DNA sequence: TGTGCCAGCAGTTTGCCGTTTGAGGGGAAAGAATCAGTGCCCCAGCATTTT. It encodes CASSLPFEGKESVPQHF.

The chain combines TRBV9 with TRBJ2-2; D remains ambiguous. Trimming removed 3 bases from V and 2 bases from J, with 11 bases in between. This CDR3 region has 15 residues. Per germline, CDR1 SGDLS and CDR2 YYNGEE. The CDR3 nucleotides are TGTGCCAGCAGCGGCGAACAGAGAAACACCGGGGAGCTGTTTTTT. Amino acids: CASSGEQRNTGELFF.

This clonotype was observed many times. The rearrangement joins TRBV28 to TRBJ2-7, with D unclear. Germline CDR1 reads MDHEN; CDR2 reads SYDVKM. The CDR3 spans 12 residues. The V and J ends lost 6 bases and 2 bases respectively, with 8 bases between them. CDR3 loop: CASRTRAYEQYF. CDR3 DNA sequence: TGTGCCAGCAGAACACGCGCCTACGAGCAGTACTTC. The full variable domain, its missing parts supplied by reference TRBV28 and TRBJ2-7, is DVKVTQSSRYLVKRTGEKVFLECVQDMDHENMFWYRQDPGLGLRLIYFSYDVKMKEKGDIPEGYSVSREKKERFSLILESASTNQTSMYLCASRTRAYEQYFGPGTRLTVT.

The chain combines TRBV7-9 with TRBJ1-1; no firm D call. The ends were cut back, 4 bases at V and 1 base at J, with 13 bases in the middle. The CDR3 sequence is 15 residues long. Per germline, CDR1 SEHNR and CDR2 FQNEAQ (reference sequence). The CDR3 DNA reads TGTGCCAGCAGCTCCTATGACGGACGGAACACTGAAGCTTTCTTT. The encoded protein is CASSSYDGRNTEAFF.

This clonotype was seen many times. The rearrangement links TRBV6-1 to TRBJ1-5; 7 bases are shared with TRBD1. With 6 bases clipped from V and 2 bases from J, the junction kept 4 bases outside the gene matches. The CDR3 contains 14 residues. Germline CDR1 is MNHNS and CDR2 is SASEGT. CDR3 nucleotide sequence: TGTGCCAGCAGGGACGGGACAGGCAATCAGCCCCAGCATTTT. This codes for CASRDGTGNQPQHF.

The table lists this clonotype with a few counts. The chain joins TRBV18 to TRBJ2-5, with 8 bases lining up with TRBD1. After removal of 4 bases from V and 0 bases from J, the junction contained 4 bases not matched to a gene. This CDR3 spans 15 amino acids. Germline V gene sequence: CDR1 KGHSH, CDR2 LQKENI. CDR3 in DNA: TGTGCCAGCTCACGTTGGGACAGGTACCAAGAGACCCAGTACTTC. Translation: CASSRWDRYQETQYF. Full variable domain (missing parts from reference TRBV18 and TRBJ2-5): NAGVMQNPRHLVRRRGQEARLRCSPMKGHSHVYWYRQLPEEGLKFMVYLQKENIIDESGMPKERFSAEFPKEGPSILRIQQVVRGDSAAYFCASSRWDRYQETQYFGPGTRLLVL.

This clonotype was seen at least ten times. The chain combines TRBV30 with TRBJ1-1; 7 bases are a match to TRBD1. After removal of 5 bases from V and 5 bases from J, the junction contained 5 bases not matched to a gene. This CDR3 region has 12 residues. In germline, CDR1 is GTSNPN, CDR2 SVGIG (reference sequence). DNA of the CDR3: TGTGCCTGGGCCAGGGGGGGAACTGAAGCTTTCTTT. Translating gives CAWARGGTEAFF.

The J gene is TRBJ2-7, the V gene TRBV5-4, with unresolved D. Germline CDR1 reads SGHNT; CDR2 reads YYREEE (reference sequence). The CDR3 has 15 amino acids. Trimming stripped 2 bases from V and 4 bases from J, with 16 bases between. CDR3 sequence reads: CASSFGSRPTYEQYF. CDR3 in DNA: TGTGCCAGCAGCTTTGGTTCTAGGCCGACGTACGAGCAGTACTTC. The variable domain in full, completed from reference TRBV5-4 and TRBJ2-7, reads ETGVTQSPTHLIKTRGQQVTLRCSSQSGHNTVSWYQQALGQGPQFIFQYYREEENGRGNFPPRFSGLQFPNYSSELNVNALELDDSALYLCASSFGSRPTYEQYFGPGTRLTVT.

The rearrangement uses TRBV20-1 and TRBJ2-7, with D unresolved. Germline lookup yields CDR1 DFQATT and CDR2 SNEGSKA (reference sequence). This CDR3 is built from 12 residues. V gave up 1 base and J gave up 6 bases, with 10 bases separating them. CDR3 DNA: TGCAGTGCTAGAGGAGGTTACGGCGAGCAGTACTTC. This sequence encodes CSARGGYGEQYF.

The chain carries TRBV28 and TRBJ1-1; D possibly corresponds to TRBD1 (5 bases). V dropped 7 bases and J dropped 1 base, with 13 bases sitting between them. This CDR3 region has 14 residues. Germline lookup yields CDR1 MDHEN and CDR2 SYDVKM. The chain's CDR3 is CASKTSGTNTEAFF. The DNA for the CDR3 is TGTGCCAGCAAGACCTCCGGGACGAACACTGAAGCTTTCTTT.

The chain is built from TRBV10-3 and TRBJ2-7; D might be TRBD1 (5 bases). CDR3 length: 16 amino acids. CDR1 and CDR2 from the germline V gene are ENHRY and SYGVKD. With 0 bases removed from V and 0 bases from J, the gap between germline ends came to 12 bases. Here the CDR3 DNA reads TGTGCCATCAGTGAGTCGCGGACATCGATCTCCTACGAGCAGTACTTC. This encodes CAISESRTSISYEQYF.

This clonotype was counted only a few times. The chain links TRBV6-1 to TRBJ1-5; D may be TRBD1 (6 bases). Between the trimmed V and J ends, which lost 7 bases and 7 bases, there was a span of 14 bases. In germline, CDR1 is MNHNS, CDR2 SASEGT. This CDR3 has 13 residues. Here the CDR3 DNA reads TGTGCCAGCAAATCCGGAGGGGGGCAGCCCCAGCATTTT. Amino acid sequence: CASKSGGGQPQHF.

This clonotype appeared many times. This chain connects TRBV6-5 to TRBJ1-2; possibly TRBD1 for D (6 bases). This CDR3 contains 15 residues. Trimming cost V 0 bases and J 6 bases, with 14 bases left between them. Germline lookup yields CDR1 MNHEY and CDR2 SVGAGI. Here the CDR3 DNA reads TGTGCCAGCAGTTACTCGAGTCGCAGGGGCGATGGCTACACCTTC. Its translation is CASSYSSRRGDGYTF.

The sample holds a few counts of this clonotype. A much larger clone differs by one base, so this may be a read error. This chain connects TRBV11-2 to TRBJ2-7; the match to TRBD2 covers 13 bases. The CDR3 sequence is 15 residues long. Germline V gene lookup returns CDR1 SGHAT and CDR2 FQNNGV. The CDR3 DNA follows: TGTGCCTGCAGCCAACTAGCGGGGGGGCGCTACGAGCAGTACTTC. Its translation is CACSQLAGGRYEQYF. Supplemented by reference TRBV11-2 and TRBJ2-7, the full variable domain reads EAGVAQSPRYKIIEKRQSVAFWCNPISGHATLYWYQQILGQGPKLLIQFQNNGVVDDSQLPKDRFSAERLKGVDSTLKIQPAKLEDSAVYLCACSQLAGGRYEQYFGPGTRLTVT.

This clonotype appeared many times. J is TRBJ1-1 and V is TRBV12-3 or TRBV12-4; D is ambiguous. CDR3 length: 13 amino acids. V was clipped by 3 bases and J by 1 base, with 6 bases between them. In nucleotides, the CDR3 is TGTGCCAGCAGTTTTATTGCGAACACTGAAGCTTTCTTT. The encoded protein is CASSFIANTEAFF.